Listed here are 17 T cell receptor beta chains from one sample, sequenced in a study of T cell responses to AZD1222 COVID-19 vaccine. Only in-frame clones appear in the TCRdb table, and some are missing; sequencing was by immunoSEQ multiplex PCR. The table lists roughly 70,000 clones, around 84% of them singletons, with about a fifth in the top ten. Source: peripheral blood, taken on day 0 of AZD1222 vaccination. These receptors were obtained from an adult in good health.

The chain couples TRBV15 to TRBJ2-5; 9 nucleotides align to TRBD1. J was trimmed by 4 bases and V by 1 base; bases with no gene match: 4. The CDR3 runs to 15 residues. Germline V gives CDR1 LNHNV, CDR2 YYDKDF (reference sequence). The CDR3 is CATSRADRGGETQYF. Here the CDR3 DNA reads TGTGCCACCAGCAGAGCAGACAGGGGGGGAGAGACCCAGTACTTC. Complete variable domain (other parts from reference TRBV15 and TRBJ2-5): DAMVIQNPRYQVTQFGKPVTLSCSQTLNHNVMYWYQQKSSQAPKLLFHYYDKDFNNEADTPDNFQSRRPNTSFCFLDIRSPGLGDTAMYLCATSRADRGGETQYFGPGTRLLVL.

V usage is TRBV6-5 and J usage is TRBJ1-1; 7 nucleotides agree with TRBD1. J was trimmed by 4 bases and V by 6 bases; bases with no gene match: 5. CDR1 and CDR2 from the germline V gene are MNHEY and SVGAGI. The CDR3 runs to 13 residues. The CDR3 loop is CASRTGMGTEAFF. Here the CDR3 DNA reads TGTGCCAGCAGGACAGGGATGGGCACTGAAGCTTTCTTT.

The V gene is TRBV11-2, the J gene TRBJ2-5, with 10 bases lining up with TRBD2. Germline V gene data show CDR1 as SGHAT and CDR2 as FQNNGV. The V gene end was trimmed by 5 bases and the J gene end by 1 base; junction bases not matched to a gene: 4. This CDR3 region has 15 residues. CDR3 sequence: CASSHWTSGQETQYF. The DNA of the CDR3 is TGTGCCAGCAGCCACTGGACTAGCGGCCAAGAGACCCAGTACTTC. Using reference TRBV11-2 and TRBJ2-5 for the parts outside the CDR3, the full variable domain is EAGVAQSPRYKIIEKRQSVAFWCNPISGHATLYWYQQILGQGPKLLIQFQNNGVVDDSQLPKDRFSAERLKGVDSTLKIQPAKLEDSAVYLCASSHWTSGQETQYFGPGTRLLVL.

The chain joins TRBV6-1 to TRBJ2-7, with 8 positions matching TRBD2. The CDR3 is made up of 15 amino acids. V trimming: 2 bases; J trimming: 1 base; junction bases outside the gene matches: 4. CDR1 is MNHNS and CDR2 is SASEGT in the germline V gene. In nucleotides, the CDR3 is TGTGCCAGCAGTGAAAGGCTAGCGGGTTCCTACGAGCAGTACTTC. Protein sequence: CASSERLAGSYEQYF.

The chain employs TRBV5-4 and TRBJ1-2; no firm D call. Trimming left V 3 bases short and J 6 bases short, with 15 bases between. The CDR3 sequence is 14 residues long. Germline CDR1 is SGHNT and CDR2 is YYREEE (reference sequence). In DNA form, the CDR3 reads TGTGCCAGCAGCTGGGCGAACCGGAGAGATGGCTACACCTTC. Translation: CASSWANRRDGYTF.

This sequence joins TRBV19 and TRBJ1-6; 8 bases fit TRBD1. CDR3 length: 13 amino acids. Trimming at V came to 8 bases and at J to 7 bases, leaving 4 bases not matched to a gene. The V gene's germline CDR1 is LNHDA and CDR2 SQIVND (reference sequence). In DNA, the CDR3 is TGTGCCAGTGGACAGGGAAGGAATTCACCCCTCCACTTT. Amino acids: CASGQGRNSPLHF.

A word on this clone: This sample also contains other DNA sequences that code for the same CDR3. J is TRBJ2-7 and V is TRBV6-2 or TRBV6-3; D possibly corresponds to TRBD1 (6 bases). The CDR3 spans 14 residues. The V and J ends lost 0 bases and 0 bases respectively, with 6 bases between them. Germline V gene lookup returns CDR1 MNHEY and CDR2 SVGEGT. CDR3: CASSYSDSSYEQYF. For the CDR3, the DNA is TGTGCCAGCAGTTACTCGGACAGCTCCTACGAGCAGTACTTC.

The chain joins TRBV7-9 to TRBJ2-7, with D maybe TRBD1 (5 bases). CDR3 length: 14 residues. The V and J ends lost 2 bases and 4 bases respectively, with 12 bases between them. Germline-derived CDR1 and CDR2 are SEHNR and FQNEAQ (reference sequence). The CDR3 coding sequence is TGTGCCAGCAGCTTACCGGCAAGGGGATACGAGCAGTACTTC. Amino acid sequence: CASSLPARGYEQYF.

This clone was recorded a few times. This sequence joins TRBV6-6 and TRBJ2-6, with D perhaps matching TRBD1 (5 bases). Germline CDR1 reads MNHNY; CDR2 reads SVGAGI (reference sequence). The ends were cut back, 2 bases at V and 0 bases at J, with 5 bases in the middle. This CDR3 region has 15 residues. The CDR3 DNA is TGTGCCAGCAGTTACGACAGCTCTGGGGCCAACGTCCTGACTTTC. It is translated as CASSYDSSGANVLTF.

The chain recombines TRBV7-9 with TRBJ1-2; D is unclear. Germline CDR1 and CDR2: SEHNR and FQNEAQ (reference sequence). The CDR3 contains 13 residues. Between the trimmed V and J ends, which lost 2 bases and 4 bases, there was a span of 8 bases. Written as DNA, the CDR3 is TGTGCCAGCAGCTTAACGGTGGGCTATGGCTACACCTTC. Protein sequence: CASSLTVGYGYTF.

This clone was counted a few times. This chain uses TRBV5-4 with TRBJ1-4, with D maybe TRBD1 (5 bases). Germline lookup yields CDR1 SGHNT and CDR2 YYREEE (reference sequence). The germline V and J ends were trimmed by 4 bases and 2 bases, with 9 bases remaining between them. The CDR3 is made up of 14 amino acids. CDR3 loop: CASSKGVTNEKLFF. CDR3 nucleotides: TGTGCCAGCAGCAAAGGGGTGACTAATGAAAAACTGTTTTTT. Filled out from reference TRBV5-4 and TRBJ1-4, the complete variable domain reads ETGVTQSPTHLIKTRGQQVTLRCSSQSGHNTVSWYQQALGQGPQFIFQYYREEENGRGNFPPRFSGLQFPNYSSELNVNALELDDSALYLCASSKGVTNEKLFFGSGTQLSVL.

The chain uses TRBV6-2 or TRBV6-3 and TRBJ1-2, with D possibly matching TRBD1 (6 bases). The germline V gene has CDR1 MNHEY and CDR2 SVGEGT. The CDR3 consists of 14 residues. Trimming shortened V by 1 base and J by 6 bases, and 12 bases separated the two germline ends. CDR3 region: CASSYFQGLDGYTF. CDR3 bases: TGTGCCAGCAGTTACTTCCAGGGGCTGGATGGCTACACCTTC.

In DNA, the CDR3 is TGCGCCAGCAGCTACCGACAGGGCCGAAATTCACCCCTCCACTTT. Translating gives CASSYRQGRNSPLHF. The chain uses TRBV5-1 and TRBJ1-6, with TRBD1 matching 7 bases. Germline V CDR1 and CDR2: SGHRS, YFSETQ. There are 15 residues in the CDR3. Trimming cost V 3 bases and J 7 bases; bases outside gene matches: 7.

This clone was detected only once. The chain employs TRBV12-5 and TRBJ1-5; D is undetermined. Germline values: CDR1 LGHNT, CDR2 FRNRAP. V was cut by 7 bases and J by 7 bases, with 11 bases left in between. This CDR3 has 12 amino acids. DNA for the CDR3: TGTGCTAGTGCCTTTCGGGAGCAGCCCCAGCATTTT. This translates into CASAFREQPQHF. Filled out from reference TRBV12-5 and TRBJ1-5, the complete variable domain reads DARVTQTPRHKVTEMGQEVTMRCQPILGHNTVFWYRQTMMQGLELLAYFRNRAPLDDSGMPKDRFSAEMPDATLATLKIQPSEPRDSAVYFCASAFREQPQHFGDGTRLSIL.

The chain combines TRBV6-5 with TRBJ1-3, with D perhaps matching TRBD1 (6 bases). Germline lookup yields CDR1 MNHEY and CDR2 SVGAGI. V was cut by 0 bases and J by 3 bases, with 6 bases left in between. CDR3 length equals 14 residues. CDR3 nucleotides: TGTGCCAGCAGTTACTCGGACAGTGGAAACACCATATATTTT. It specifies CASSYSDSGNTIYF.

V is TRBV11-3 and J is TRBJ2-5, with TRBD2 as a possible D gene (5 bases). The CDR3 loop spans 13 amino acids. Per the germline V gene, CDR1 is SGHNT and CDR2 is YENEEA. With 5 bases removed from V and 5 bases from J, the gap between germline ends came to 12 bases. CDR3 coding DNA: TGTGCCAGCAGCCCCCGGACTGGGGAGACCCAGTACTTC. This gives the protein CASSPRTGETQYF. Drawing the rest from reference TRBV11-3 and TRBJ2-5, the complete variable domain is EAGVVQSPRYKIIEKKQPVAFWCNPISGHNTLYWYLQNLGQGPELLIRYENEEAVDDSQLPKDRFSAERLKGVDSTLKIQPAELGDSAVYLCASSPRTGETQYFGPGTRLLVL.

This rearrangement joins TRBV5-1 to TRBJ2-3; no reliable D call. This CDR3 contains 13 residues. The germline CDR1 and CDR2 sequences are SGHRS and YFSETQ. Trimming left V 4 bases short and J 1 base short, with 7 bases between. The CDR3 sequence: CASSHYGTDTQYF. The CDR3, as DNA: TGCGCCAGCAGCCACTATGGCACAGATACGCAGTATTTT. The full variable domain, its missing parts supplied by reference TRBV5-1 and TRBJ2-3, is KAGVTQTPRYLIKTRGQQVTLSCSPISGHRSVSWYQQTPGQGLQFLFEYFSETQRNKGNFPGRFSGRQFSNSRSEMNVSTLELGDSALYLCASSHYGTDTQYFGPGTRLTVL.